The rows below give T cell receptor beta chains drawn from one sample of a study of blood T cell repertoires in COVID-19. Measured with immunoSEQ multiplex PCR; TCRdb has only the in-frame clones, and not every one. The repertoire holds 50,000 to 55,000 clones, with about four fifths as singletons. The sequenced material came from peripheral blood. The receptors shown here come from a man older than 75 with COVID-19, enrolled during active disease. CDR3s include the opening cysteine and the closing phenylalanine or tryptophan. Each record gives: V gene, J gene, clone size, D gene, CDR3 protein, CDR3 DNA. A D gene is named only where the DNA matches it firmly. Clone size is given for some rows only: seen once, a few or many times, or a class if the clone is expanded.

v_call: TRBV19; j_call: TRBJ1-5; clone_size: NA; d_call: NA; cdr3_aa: CASSNTGGNQPQHF; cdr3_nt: TGTGCCAGTAGTAACACCGGGGGAAATCAGCCCCAGCATTTT
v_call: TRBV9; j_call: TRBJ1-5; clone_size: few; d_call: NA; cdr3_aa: CASSVARGVFTEYGQPQHF; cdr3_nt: TGTGCCAGCAGTGTAGCCAGGGGAGTTTTCACGGAGTATGGACAGCCCCAGCATTTT
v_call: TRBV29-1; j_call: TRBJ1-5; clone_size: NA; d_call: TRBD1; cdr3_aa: CSVPGTGDQPQHF; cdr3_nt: TGCAGCGTCCCCGGGACAGGGGATCAGCCCCAGCATTTT
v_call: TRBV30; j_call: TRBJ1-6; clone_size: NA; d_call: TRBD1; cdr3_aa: CAWETGTGGNSPLHF; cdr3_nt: TGTGCCTGGGAGACGGGGACAGGGGGTAATTCACCCCTCCACTTT
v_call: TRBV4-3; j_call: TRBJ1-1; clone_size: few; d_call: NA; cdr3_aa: CASSQTRAGNTEAFF; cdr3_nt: TGCGCCAGCAGCCAAACTAGGGCCGGGAACACTGAAGCTTTCTTT
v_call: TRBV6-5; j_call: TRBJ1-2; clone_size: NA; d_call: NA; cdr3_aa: CASSYTAGENYGYTF; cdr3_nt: TGTGCCAGCAGTTACACTGCAGGGGAAAACTATGGCTACACCTTC
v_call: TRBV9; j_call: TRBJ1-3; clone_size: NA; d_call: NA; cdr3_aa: CASSRQSSGNTIYF; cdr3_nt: TGTGCCAGCAGCAGACAGTCCTCTGGAAACACCATATATTTT
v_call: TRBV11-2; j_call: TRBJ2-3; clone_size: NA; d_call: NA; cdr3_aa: CASSFGTPKSTDTQYF; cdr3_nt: TGTGCCAGCAGCTTCGGGACTCCGAAGAGCACAGATACGCAGTATTTT
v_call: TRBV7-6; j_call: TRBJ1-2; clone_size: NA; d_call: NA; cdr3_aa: CASSLSWEGPAGNGYTF; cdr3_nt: TGTGCCAGCAGCTTAAGTTGGGAGGGACCAGCGGGAAATGGCTACACCTTC
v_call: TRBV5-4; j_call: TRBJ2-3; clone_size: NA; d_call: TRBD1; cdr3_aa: CAGSGTGVDTQYF; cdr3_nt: TGTGCCGGGTCCGGGACAGGGGTAGATACGCAGTATTTT
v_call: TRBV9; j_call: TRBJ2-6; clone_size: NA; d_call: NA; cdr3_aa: CASTPTTVSGANVLTF; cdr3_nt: TGTGCCAGCACCCCTACGACAGTCTCTGGGGCCAACGTCCTGACTTTC
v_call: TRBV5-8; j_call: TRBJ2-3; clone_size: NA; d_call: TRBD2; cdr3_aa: CASSLSGRVTDTQYF; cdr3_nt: TGTGCCAGCAGCCTTAGCGGGAGAGTCACAGATACGCAGTATTTT
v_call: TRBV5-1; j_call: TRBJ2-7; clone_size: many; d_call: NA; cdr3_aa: CASSLGTGPAYEQYF; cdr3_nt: TGCGCCAGCAGCTTGGGGACTGGCCCTGCCTACGAGCAGTACTTC
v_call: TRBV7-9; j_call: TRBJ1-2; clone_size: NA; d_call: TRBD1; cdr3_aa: CASSLGGTGGSPRYGYTF; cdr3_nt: TGTGCCAGCAGCTTAGGGGGGACAGGGGGCTCCCCGCGCTATGGCTACACCTTC
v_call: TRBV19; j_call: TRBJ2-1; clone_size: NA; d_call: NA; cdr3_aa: CASSITGLYNEQFF; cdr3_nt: TGTGCCAGTAGTATCACAGGCCTATACAATGAGCAGTTCTTC
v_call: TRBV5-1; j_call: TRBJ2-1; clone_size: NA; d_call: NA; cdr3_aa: CASSFYTTDEQFF; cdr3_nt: TGCGCCAGCAGCTTCTATACTACGGATGAGCAGTTCTTC
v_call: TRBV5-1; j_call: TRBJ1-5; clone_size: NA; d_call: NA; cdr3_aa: CASSLYGEGNQPQHF; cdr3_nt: TGCGCCAGCAGCTTGTATGGTGAGGGCAATCAGCCCCAGCATTTT
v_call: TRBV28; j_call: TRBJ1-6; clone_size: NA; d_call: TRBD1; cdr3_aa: CASSLGTGAINSPLHF; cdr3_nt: TGTGCCAGCAGTTTGGGGACAGGGGCAATTAATTCACCCCTCCACTTT
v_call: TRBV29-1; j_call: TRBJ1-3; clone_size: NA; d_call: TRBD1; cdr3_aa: CSVEIRTGGSRVGNTIYF; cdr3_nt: TGCAGCGTTGAAATTAGGACAGGGGGCTCTCGCGTTGGAAACACCATATATTTT
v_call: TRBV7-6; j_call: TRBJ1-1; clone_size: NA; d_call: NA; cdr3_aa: CASSLGRERGLAEAFF; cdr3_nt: TGTGCCAGCAGCTTAGGCAGGGAGCGGGGTCTGGCTGAAGCTTTCTTT
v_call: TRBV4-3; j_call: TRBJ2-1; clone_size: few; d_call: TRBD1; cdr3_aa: CASSQVRGNAVFF; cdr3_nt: TGCGCCAGCAGCCAAGTCAGGGGGAACGCAGTGTTCTTC
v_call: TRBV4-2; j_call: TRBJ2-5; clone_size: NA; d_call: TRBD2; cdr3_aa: CASSQDLWTSGSETQYF; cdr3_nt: TGTGCCAGCAGCCAAGATCTATGGACTAGCGGGTCGGAGACCCAGTACTTC
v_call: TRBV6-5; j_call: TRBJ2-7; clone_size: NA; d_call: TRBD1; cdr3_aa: CASSYSNRGPYEQYF; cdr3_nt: TGTGCCAGCAGTTACAGCAACAGGGGCCCCTACGAGCAGTACTTC
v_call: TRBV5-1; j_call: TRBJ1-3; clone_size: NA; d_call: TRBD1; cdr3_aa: CASSPGTGNSGNTIYF; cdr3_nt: TGCGCCAGCAGCCCCGGGACAGGGAACTCTGGAAACACCATATATTTT
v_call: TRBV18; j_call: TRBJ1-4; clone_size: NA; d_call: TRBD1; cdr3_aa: CASSLSAGGGTNEKLFF; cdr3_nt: TGTGCCAGCTCACTCTCGGCAGGGGGTGGAACTAATGAAAAACTGTTTTTT
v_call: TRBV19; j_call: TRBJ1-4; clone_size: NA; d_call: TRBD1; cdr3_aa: CASGSQGAANEKLFF; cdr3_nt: TGTGCCAGTGGATCCCAGGGGGCGGCTAATGAAAAACTGTTTTTT
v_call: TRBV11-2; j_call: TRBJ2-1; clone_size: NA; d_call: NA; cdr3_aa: CASSPRVTTSYNEQFF; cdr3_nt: TGTGCCAGCAGCCCCCGCGTTACCACCTCCTACAATGAGCAGTTCTTC
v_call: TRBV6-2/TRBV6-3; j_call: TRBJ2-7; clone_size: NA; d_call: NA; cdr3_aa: CASSSPGGHEQYF; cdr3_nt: TGTGCCAGCAGTTCCCCAGGGGGGCACGAGCAGTACTTC
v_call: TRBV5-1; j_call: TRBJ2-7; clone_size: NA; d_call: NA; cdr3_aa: CASSSGNSYEQYF; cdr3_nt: TGCGCCAGCAGCTCCGGGAACTCCTACGAGCAGTACTTC
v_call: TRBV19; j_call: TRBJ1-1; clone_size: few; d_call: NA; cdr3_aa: CASSITGINTEAFF; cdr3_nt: TGTGCCAGTAGTATTACAGGAATTAACACTGAAGCTTTCTTT
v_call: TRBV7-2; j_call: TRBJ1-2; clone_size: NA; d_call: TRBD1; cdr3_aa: CASSLGSTGQGYGYTF; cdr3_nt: TGTGCCAGCAGCCTAGGCTCAACCGGACAGGGATATGGCTACACCTTC
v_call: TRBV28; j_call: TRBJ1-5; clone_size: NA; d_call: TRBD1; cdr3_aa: CASTGTVYPKSQHF; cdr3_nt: TGTGCCAGCACTGGGACAGTTTACCCTAAGTCCCAGCATTTT
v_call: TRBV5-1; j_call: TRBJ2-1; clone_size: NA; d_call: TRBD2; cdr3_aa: CASSGGTSGTGYDEQFF; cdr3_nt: TGCGCCAGCAGCGGGGGGACTAGCGGGACAGGTTATGATGAGCAGTTCTTC
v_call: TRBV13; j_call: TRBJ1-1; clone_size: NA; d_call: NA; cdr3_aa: CASSFATGNTEAFF; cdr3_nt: TGTGCCAGCAGTTTTGCTACAGGGAACACTGAAGCTTTCTTT
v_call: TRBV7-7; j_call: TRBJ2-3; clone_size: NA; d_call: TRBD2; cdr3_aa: CASSHGLAGTDTQYF; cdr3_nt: TGTGCCAGCAGCCATGGACTAGCGGGCACAGATACGCAGTATTTT
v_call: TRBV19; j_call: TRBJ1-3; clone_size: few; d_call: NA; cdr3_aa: CATNSGNTIYF; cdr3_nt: TGTGCCACCAACTCTGGAAACACCATATATTTT
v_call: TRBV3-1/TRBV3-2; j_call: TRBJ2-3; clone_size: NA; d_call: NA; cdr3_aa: CASSQDWLSGGTDTQYF; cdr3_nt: TGTGCCAGCAGCCAAGATTGGCTATCCGGGGGCACAGATACGCAGTATTTT
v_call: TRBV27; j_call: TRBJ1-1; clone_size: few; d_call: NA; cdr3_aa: CASSSSGGKNTEAFF; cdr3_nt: TGTGCCAGCAGTTCCTCCGGTGGTAAGAACACTGAAGCTTTCTTT
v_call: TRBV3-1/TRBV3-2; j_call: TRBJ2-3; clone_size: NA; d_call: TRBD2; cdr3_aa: CASSPTSSSGDSADTQYF; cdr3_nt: TGTGCCAGCAGCCCTACCTCTTCTAGCGGGGATTCCGCAGATACGCAGTATTTT
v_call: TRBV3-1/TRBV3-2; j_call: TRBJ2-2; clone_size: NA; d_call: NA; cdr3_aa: CASSRTTGELFF; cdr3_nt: TGTGCCAGCAGCCGAACTACCGGGGAGCTGTTTTTT
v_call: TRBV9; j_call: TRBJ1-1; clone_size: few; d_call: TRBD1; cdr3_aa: CASSVTGGAVQAFF; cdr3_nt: TGTGCCAGCAGCGTTACAGGGGGCGCGGTACAAGCTTTCTTT
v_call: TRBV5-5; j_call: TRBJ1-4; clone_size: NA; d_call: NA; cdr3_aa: CASSSGERATNEKLFF; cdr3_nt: TGTGCCAGCAGCTCGGGGGAGCGGGCAACTAATGAAAAACTGTTTTTT